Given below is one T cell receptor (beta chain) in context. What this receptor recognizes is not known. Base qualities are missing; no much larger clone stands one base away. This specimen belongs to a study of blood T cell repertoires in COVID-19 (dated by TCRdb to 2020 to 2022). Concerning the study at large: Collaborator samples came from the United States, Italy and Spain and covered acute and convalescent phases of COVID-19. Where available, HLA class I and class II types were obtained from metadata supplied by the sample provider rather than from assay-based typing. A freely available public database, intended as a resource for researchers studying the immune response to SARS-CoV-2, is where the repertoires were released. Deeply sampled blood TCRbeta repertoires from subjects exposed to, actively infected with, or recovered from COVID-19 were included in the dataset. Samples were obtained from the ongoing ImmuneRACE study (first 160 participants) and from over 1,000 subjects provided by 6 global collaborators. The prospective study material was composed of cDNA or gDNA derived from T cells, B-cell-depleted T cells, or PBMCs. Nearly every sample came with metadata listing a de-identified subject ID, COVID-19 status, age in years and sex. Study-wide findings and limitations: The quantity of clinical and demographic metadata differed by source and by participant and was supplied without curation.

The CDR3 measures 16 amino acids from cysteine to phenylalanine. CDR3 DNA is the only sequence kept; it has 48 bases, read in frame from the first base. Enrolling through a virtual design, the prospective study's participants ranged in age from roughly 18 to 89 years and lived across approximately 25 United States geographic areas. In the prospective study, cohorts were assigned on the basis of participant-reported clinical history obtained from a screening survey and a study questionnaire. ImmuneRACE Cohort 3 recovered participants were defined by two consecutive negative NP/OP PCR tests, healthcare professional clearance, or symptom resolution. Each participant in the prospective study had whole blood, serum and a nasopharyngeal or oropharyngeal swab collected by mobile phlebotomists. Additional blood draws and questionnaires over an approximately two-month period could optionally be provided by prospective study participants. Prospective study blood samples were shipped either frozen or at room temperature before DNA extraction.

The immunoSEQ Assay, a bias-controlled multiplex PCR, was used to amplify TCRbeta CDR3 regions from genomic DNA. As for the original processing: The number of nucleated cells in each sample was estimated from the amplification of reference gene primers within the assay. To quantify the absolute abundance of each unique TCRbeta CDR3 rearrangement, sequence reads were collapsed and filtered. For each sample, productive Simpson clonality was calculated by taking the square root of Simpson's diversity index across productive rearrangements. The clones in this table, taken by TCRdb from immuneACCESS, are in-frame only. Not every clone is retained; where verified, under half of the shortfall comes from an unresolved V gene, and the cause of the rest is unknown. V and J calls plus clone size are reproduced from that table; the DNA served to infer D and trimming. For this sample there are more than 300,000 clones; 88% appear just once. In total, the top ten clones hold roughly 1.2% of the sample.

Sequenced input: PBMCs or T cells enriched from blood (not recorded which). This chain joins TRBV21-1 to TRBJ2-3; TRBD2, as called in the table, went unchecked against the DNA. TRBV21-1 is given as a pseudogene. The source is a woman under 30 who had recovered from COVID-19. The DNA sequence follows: TGTGCCAGCAGCAGTCGGGACTCTACAAACACAGATACGCAGTATTTT. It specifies CASSSRDSTNTDTQYF.